This is a list of T cell receptor beta chains from one sample in a study of post-analysis software for immune sequencing data. Via MiXCR, TCRdb re-called the PCR reads, giving one row per CDR3 protein. The data contain about 770,000 distinct CDR3 sequences, 35% to 55% of them singletons. Sequenced input: blood. The receptors were gathered from a girl aged 10-17 years with multiple sclerosis. CDR3s include the opening cysteine and the closing phenylalanine or tryptophan. The order of the fields is J gene, clone size, V gene, D gene, CDR3 DNA, CDR3 protein. A D gene is named only where the DNA matches it firmly. Clone size is stated in some rows and not others, as once, few, many or a class when expanded.

TRBJ1-4 - TRBV28 - TGTGCCAGCAGTTCTCCTTCGGGCCTTCAAACTAATGAAAAACTGTTTTTT CASSSPSGLQTNEKLFF
TRBJ2-1 - TRBV5-1 - TGCGCCAGCAGCTGGCCGGGACTTAACAATGAGCAGTTCTTC CASSWPGLNNEQFF
TRBJ2-1 - TRBV20-1 TRBD2 TGCAGTACTAGCCCGGCTAGCGGGATAATCGGGTCGAATGAGCAGTTCTTC CSTSPASGIIGSNEQFF
TRBJ2-7 - TRBV6-5 TRBD2 TGTGCCAGCAGTTACTCGAGACTAGCGGGGATGTACGAGCAGTACTTC CASSYSRLAGMYEQYF
TRBJ2-3 - TRBV6-5 TRBD2 TGTGCCAGCAATTACCGGCCTAGCGGGGCGATTGTTCATACGCAGTATTTT CASNYRPSGAIVHTQYF
TRBJ2-5 - TRBV29-1 - TGCAGCGTCCAAACCGACAGTCAAGAGACCCAGTACTTC CSVQTDSQETQYF
TRBJ2-7 - TRBV20-1 - TGCAGTGCTATTTCAGCGCGAAGCTCCTACGAGCAGTACTTC CSAISARSSYEQYF
TRBJ2-4 few TRBV12-3/TRBV12-4 TRBD1 TGTGCCAGCAGTGTCCGGGACAGCCTAGCCAAAAACATTCAGTACTTC CASSVRDSLAKNIQYF
TRBJ2-1 - TRBV28 TRBD2 TGTGCCAGCAGTTTCGGTAGTGGGAGGGCCCACAATGAGCAGTTCTTC CASSFGSGRAHNEQFF
TRBJ2-1 - TRBV12-3/TRBV12-4 - TGTGCCAGCAGTTTAAACGGCAAAAGCTCCTACAATGAGCAGTTCTTC CASSLNGKSSYNEQFF
TRBJ1-2 - TRBV19 - TGTGCCAGTAGTAACCAGGGAGTAAGCGACTATGGCTACACCTTC CASSNQGVSDYGYTF
TRBJ1-2 - TRBV24-1 - TGTGCCACCAGTGATTTGATCGGCTACACCTTC CATSDLIGYTF
TRBJ2-1 - TRBV19 - TGTGCCAGTAGTTCTGACCGGGCCAATGAGCAGTTCTTC CASSSDRANEQFF
TRBJ1-2 few TRBV7-9 - TGTGCCAGCAGCCCGGGGAGACGAAGTGGCTACACCTTC CASSPGRRSGYTF
TRBJ2-2 - TRBV7-7 - TGTGCTAGCAGCTTGGAGACACTCACCGGGGAGCTGTTTTTT CASSLETLTGELFF
TRBJ2-4 once TRBV20-1 - TGCAGTGCTAGCTCTTACAGGGAGGTAGCCAAAAACATTCAGTACTTC CSASSYREVAKNIQYF
TRBJ2-1 few TRBV12-3/TRBV12-4 TRBD1 TGTGCCAGCAGTTCGACCGGGACAGGGGTTACTTGGGATACTTACAATGAGCAGTTCTTC CASSSTGTGVTWDTYNEQFF
TRBJ2-7 few TRBV12-3/TRBV12-4 - TGTGCCAGCAGTTTTGCGGGGCTCTCCTACGAGCAGTACTTC CASSFAGLSYEQYF
TRBJ2-4 - TRBV24-1 - TGTGCCACCAGCGAGTCTCGGGGGTCCAAAAACATTCAGTACTTC CATSESRGSKNIQYF
TRBJ2-7 - TRBV20-1 TRBD1 TGCAGTGCTGGGGGTCCGGGACAGGGCTACGAGCAGTACTTC CSAGGPGQGYEQYF
TRBJ2-5 - TRBV7-2 TRBD2 TGTGCCAGCAGCTTAGTGGGCGGAGGGAGGGGCCAAGAGACCCAGTACTTC CASSLVGGGRGQETQYF